This T cell receptor (beta chain) originates from a study of cytomegalovirus exposure and HLA in healthy donors (dated by TCRdb to about 2017). At the level of the whole study: An earlier analysis of a few hundred of the donors reported over 250 Gb of sequence data and some 110 million unique TCR beta sequences obtained from about 179 million T cells. A separate validation cohort of 100 to 150 different subjects was used in addition to the roughly 700-subject first cohort. Donor age, sex, ethnicity and CMV serostatus were compiled together with the repertoire data. The study aimed to test whether cataloging public T cell receptors could reveal signatures of past pathogen exposure. To decide whether each TCR beta V gene segment behaved as functional or pseudogenic, an earlier analysis of some 570 of the donors relied on high-throughput TCR beta sequencing. On average, about 200,000 unique TCR beta nucleotide sequences were sequenced per donor among 398 genotyped donors of the cohort, with 15% to 20% of those sequences being non-productive. To predict cytomegalovirus infection status, the study combined high-throughput TCR immunosequencing, statistical association of individual TCRs with disease status, and machine learning. Four to six DR-DQ haplotypes were handled as single units for association and clustering, since linkage in the cohort was strong. Every repertoire in the discovery cohort had been generated on one and the same sequencing platform. Rather than using new phenotypic data, the later analysis identified candidate immune exposures from TCR beta sequences and from how often those sequences occurred across donors. The study used immunosequencing to profile the T cell repertoires of 600 to 850 subjects and linked those repertoires to cytomegalovirus serostatus. To study patterns of TCR occurrence, a later analysis re-analyzed previously published TCR beta repertoires from several hundred donors and added high-resolution HLA genotyping. In a later genetic analysis, genome-wide SNP genotypes for about 55% of the roughly 700 donors were used, and that subset was treated as a discovery cohort. An early release covering 550 to 650 HLA-typed donors comprised about 300 gigabases of sequencing data and approximately 80 million unique TCR sequences. HLA typing covered class I and class II loci at four-digit resolution. Of the roughly 420 genotyped donors, approximately 81% were placed in the genetic ancestry cluster associated with self-reported Caucasian donors. The number of donors typed differed by locus, with about 629-630 for A, B, C, DRB1 and DQB1, roughly 520 for DQA1, over 600 for DPA1, and under 490 for DPB1.

The cohort was made up of 650 to 700 healthy bone marrow donors. Cohort members were all nominally healthy when sampled, although unrecorded immune exposures were likely present. The donor tested CMV seronegative, placing the donor among the 300 to 400 seronegative members of the cohort. A peripheral blood sample was provided by each donor, and peripheral blood mononuclear cells were used for TCR beta sequencing. The Qiagen DNeasy Blood Extraction Kit was used to extract genomic DNA from the blood cell samples. To note about this clone: Its binding antigen is unknown. Base qualities are not at hand, and no much larger clone is one base apart.

The library was produced with the immunoSEQ multiplex PCR assay. For the multiplex PCR, a mixture combining 60 forward primers for TCR Vbeta segments and 13 reverse primers for TCR Jbeta segments was used. Amplification of the CDR3 region of rearranged TCR beta genes was performed with a multiplex PCR assay on genomic DNA. The amplified TCR beta libraries were sequenced on the Illumina HiSeq System as 87-base-pair reads. Per the authors' processing: Across the roughly 700 repertoires, a later analysis counted tens of millions of unique TCR beta chains, roughly 11 million of which were shared by at least two donors. A nearest-neighbor algorithm error-corrected the raw reads and collapsed the reads into unique sequences, merging closely related sequences to remove PCR and sequencing errors. To assign V, D and J gene segments, CDR3 sequences were aligned to IMGT reference sequences. For a sequence to be retained, a match of at least six nucleotides to both a V gene segment and a J gene segment was required. A rearrangement counted as productive if the CDR3 had no stop codons and remained in frame with V and J, and every other rearrangement counted as non-productive. Following IMGT convention, CDR3 was defined as the stretch from the second conserved V-encoded cysteine up to the conserved J-encoded phenylalanine. Sequences without an unambiguous match to a single V gene segment were excluded from the earlier analysis of 500 to 700 of the donors. In an earlier analysis of several hundred of the donors, V segments were called functional above 56.7% productive rearrangements and were called segregating when the between-donor standard deviation exceeded 5%. To diagnose cytomegalovirus status from the catalog of TCR beta chain sequences, a statistical classification framework was built. In a later analysis, V and J genes were assigned by comparing TCR nucleotide sequences against IMGT/GENE-DB human TR gene sequences. The TCRdist pipeline was used in a later analysis to assign CDR3 sequences and most-parsimonious VDJ recombination scenarios. In a later analysis, each TCR beta chain was defined by its CDR3 amino acid sequence together with its V-gene family, and reads without a unique V-gene family were excluded. In a later analysis, 500 to 650 highly shared, low-generation-probability nucleotide sequences were removed to address suspected cross-contamination and a sequencing artifact. In a later analysis, a clonal expansion index was calculated for each public chain from normalized within-repertoire ranks of inferred template counts. In a later analysis, generation probabilities were computed using a VDJ recombination model fitted to out-of-frame rearrangements, and the results were checked against IGoR. In a later analysis, TCR-TCR, TCR-HLA and TCR-CMV co-occurrence was scored with hypergeometric tests, and a repertoire-size bias correction was applied to TCR pairs. To estimate false discovery rates, a later analysis permuted the HLA or CMV assignments 20 times. In a later analysis, co-occurring TCRs were grouped using DBSCAN, and TCRdist sequence similarity was added for clustering within HLA-allele-positive subsets. For co-occurrence clustering, repertoires with fewer than 30,000 or more than 120,000 public chains were excluded, along with five repertoires with anomalous nucleotide sharing. TCRdb mirrors the immuneACCESS table, restricted to in-frame sequences. Some clones are absent from its copies; in checked studies, under half trace to an unresolved V gene, and the reason for the others is unknown. The DNA gave D and trimming, while V, J and clone size come from that table. The sample contains about 160,000 clones, around three quarters of them found a single time. The biggest ten clones account for about 1% of the sample.

The CDR3 goes from the cysteine to the phenylalanine over 11 residues. Of all the DNA, just the CDR3 is kept, 33 bases in frame from base 1. The germline V gene (reference sequence) gives CDR1 as SGHNT and CDR2 as YYREEE. V is reduced by 3 bases and J by 4 bases, leaving a spacing of 4 bases between them. Findings and caveats that apply to the study as a whole: In a later analysis, TCR association rates were found to vary across HLA loci, with the most associated TCRs seen for DRB1 alleles and the fewest for HLA-C alleles. The only immune exposure information available for the cohort was CMV serostatus. A later analysis found that HLA-associated TCR beta chains were more clonally expanded and had lower generation probabilities than equally common non-associated chains. In a later genetic analysis, fewer N-insertions in productive TCRs were reported among donors in an Asian-associated ancestry cluster than the 666-donor mean. Presence/absence analyses assumed roughly uniform sequencing depth across donors, an assumption that may not hold. Correlated functional status among segregating V segments might be attributable to linkage disequilibrium, but an unknown experimental factor could not be ruled out. A further reported finding was that TCR beta sequences accurately predicted the HLA-A and HLA-B alleles for most subjects in the first cohort. V-gene and J-gene trimming of TCR beta chains was associated with a missense DCLRE1C variant in a later genetic analysis, and the association was replicated in an independent cohort. In vitro tests confirmed that a few of the cytomegalovirus-associated TCR beta chains recognize cytomegalovirus antigens. When HLA alleles, especially DR and DQ, strongly co-occurred, TCR associations were difficult to assign to individual alleles. The 87-base-pair reads could not distinguish some IMGT-functional V segments, including TRBV6-2 and TRBV6-3, so those segments were excluded. In an earlier analysis of roughly 560 of the donors, most TCR beta V segments were observed in productive rearrangements about 90% or about 30% of the time, broadly matching IMGT annotations. The study gave a list of about 160 TCR beta chains associated with cytomegalovirus. Specific HLA alleles were associated with 15,000 to 20,000 TCR beta sequences at a false discovery rate of 0.05 in a later analysis. In this cohort, only TCR beta chains were sequenced, and detectable features were limited by the absence of alpha or paired-chain data. A cluster of highly shared sequence variants was judged likely to be a technical artifact of the sequencing pipeline. Because some donors lacked HLA typing at each locus, the association tests relied only on the typed subset. A later analysis reported that several top co-occurrence clusters appeared linked to parvovirus B19, influenza, CMV and Epstein-Barr virus. While some public TCRs were present in many individuals, most TCR sequences turned up only very rarely across donors. The classifier was reported to diagnose cytomegalovirus status with high specificity and sensitivity in both the original and validation cohorts. Most CMV-associated TCR beta chains appeared to be HLA-restricted in a later analysis, and the HLA associations seemed to be driven largely by CMV exposure. According to the authors, the approach could potentially be generalized to other disease states and immunological phenotypes. Because counts were too low, about 15 rarely observed V segments, including chromosome 9 orphons, were left out of the earlier analysis of a few hundred of the donors.

The sample comprised PBMCs. This clonotype was obtained from a woman aged 35 to 49 in good health and CMV-seronegative. The rearrangement joined TRBV5-4 to TRBJ1-2; the D gene lacks a confident call. At the DNA level, the sequence is TGTGCCAGCAGCTCGGGCTATGGCTACACCTTC. Its amino acids are CASSSGYGYTF.